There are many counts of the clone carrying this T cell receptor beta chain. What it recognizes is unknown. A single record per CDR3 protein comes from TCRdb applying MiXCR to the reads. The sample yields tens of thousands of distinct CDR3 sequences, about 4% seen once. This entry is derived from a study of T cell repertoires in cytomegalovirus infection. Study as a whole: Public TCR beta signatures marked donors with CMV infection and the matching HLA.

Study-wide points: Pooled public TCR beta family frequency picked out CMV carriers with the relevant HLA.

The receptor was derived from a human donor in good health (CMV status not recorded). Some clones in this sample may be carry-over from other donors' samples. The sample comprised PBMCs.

CDR3 amino acids: CASSFKLAGVLSYNEQFF. DNA for the CDR3: TGTGCCAGCAGCTTTAAGCTAGCGGGAGTCCTCTCCTACAATGAGCAGTTCTTC. The chain joins TRBV7-8 to TRBJ2-1; 10 positions match TRBD2. Unmatched junction bases numbered 8, after V lost 3 bases and J lost 0 bases. The CDR3 has 18 amino acids. Germline V CDR1 and CDR2: SGHVS, FQNEAQ.